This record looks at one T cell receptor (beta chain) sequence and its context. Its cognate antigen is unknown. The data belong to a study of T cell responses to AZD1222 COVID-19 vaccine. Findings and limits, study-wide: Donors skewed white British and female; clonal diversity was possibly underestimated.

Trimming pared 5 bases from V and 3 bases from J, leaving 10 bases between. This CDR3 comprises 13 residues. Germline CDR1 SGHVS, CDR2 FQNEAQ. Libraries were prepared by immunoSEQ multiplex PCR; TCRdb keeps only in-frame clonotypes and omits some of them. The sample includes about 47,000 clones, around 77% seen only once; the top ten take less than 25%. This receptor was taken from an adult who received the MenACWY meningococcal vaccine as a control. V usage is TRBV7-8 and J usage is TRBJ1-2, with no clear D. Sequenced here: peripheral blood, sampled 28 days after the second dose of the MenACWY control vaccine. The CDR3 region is CASSAGTYYGYTF. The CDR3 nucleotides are TGTGCCAGCAGCGCGGGAACCTACTATGGCTACACCTTC.